This T cell receptor beta chain was recorded in a study of neurological immune-mediated disorders. TCRdb used MiXCR to reprocess the 5' RACE reads, holding one entry per CDR3 protein. The sample gives 75,000 to 85,000 distinct CDR3 sequences, 17% of which show up once; 15% is in the top ten. This clonotype has ten or more counts. This CDR3 has 14 residues. CDR1 and CDR2 from the germline V gene are SQVTM and ANQGSEA. V dropped 5 bases and J dropped 4 bases, with 15 bases sitting between them. The sample was PBMCs. The receptor comes from a woman aged 40 to 55 in good health. This chain links TRBV29-1 with TRBJ2-1; the D call may be TRBD1 or TRBD2 (5 bases each). The CDR3 loop is CSVFRDGSYNEQFF. The CDR3 bases are TGCAGCGTTTTCCGGGACGGTAGTTACAATGAGCAGTTCTTC.